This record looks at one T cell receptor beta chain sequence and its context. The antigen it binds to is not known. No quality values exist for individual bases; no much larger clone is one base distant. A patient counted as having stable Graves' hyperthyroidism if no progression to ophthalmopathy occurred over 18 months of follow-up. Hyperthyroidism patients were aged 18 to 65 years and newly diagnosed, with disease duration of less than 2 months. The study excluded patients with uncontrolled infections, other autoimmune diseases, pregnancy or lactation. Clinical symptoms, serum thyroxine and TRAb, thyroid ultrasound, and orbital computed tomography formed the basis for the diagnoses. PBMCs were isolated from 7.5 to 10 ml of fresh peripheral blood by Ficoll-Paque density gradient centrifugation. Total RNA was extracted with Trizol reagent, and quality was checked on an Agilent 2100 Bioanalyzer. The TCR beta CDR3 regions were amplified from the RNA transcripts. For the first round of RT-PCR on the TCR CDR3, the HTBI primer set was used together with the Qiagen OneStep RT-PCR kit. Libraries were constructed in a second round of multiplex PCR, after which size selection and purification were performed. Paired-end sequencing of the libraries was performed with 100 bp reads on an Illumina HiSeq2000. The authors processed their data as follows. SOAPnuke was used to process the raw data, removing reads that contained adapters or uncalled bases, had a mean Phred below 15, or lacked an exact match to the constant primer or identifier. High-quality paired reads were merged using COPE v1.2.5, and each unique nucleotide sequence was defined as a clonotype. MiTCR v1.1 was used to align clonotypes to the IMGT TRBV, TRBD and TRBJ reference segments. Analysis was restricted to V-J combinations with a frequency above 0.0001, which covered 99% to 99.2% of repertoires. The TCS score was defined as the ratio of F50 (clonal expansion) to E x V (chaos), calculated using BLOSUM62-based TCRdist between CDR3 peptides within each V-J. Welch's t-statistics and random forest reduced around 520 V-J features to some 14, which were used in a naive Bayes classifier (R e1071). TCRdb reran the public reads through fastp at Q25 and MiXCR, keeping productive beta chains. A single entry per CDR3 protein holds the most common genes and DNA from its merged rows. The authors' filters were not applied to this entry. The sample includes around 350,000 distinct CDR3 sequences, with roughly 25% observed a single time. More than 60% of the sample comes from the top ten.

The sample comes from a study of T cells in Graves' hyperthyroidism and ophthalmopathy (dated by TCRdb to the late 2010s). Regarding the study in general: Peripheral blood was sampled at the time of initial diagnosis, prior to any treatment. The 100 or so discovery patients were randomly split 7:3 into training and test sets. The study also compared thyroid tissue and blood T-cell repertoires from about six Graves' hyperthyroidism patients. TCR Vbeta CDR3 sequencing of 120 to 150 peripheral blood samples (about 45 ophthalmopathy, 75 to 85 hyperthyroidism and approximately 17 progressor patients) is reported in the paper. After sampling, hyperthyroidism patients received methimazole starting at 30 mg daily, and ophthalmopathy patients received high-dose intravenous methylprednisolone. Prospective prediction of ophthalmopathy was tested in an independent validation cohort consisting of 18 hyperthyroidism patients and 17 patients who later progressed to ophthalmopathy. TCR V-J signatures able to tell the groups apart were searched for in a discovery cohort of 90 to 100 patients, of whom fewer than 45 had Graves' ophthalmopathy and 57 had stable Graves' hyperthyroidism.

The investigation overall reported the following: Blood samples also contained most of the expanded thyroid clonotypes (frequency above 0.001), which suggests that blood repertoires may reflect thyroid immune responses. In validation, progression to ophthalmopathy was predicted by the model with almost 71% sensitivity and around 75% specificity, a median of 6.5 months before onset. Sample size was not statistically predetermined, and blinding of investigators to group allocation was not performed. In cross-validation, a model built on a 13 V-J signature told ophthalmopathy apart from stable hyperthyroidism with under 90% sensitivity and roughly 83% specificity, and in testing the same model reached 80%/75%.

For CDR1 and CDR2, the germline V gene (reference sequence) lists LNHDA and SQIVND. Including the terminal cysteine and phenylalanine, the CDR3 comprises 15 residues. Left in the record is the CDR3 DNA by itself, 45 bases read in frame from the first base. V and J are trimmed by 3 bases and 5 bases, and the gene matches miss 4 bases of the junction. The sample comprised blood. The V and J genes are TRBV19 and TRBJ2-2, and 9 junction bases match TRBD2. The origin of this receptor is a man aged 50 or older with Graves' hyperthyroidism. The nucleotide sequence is TGTGCCAGTAGTATCACTAGCGGGCCTACCGGGGAGCTGTTTTTT. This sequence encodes CASSITSGPTGELFF.